This T cell receptor (beta chain) stems from a study of cytomegalovirus exposure and HLA in healthy donors. Germline V lookup: CDR1 SGHTA, CDR2 FQGNSA. V dropped 2 bases and J dropped 10 bases, with 14 bases sitting between them. This CDR3 has 13 amino acids. The study ran its PCR with 60 Vbeta and 13 Jbeta primers. TCRdb's copy holds only in-frame clones and misses some; the assay was immunoSEQ multiplex PCR. The sample lists tens of thousands of clones, roughly 80% occurring once. Input material: PBMCs. The chain couples TRBV7-2 to TRBJ1-2, with D tentatively TRBD1 (6 bases). This receptor was taken from a middle-aged woman in good health and CMV-seropositive. The CDR3 coding sequence is TGTGCCAGCAGCTTACTACAGGGAAGGCCCTACACCTTC. Protein: CASSLLQGRPYTF.